This record looks at one T cell receptor beta chain sequence and its context. The read halts 3 residues ahead of the CDR3 end, with the missing end drawn from the germline J gene. This specimen comes from a study of T cells in women clearing cervical HPV infection. immunoSEQ multiplex PCR used an average of 1200 ng genomic DNA. Sequencing used immunoSEQ multiplex PCR; TCRdb keeps in-frame clones, though not all of them. The sample table includes tens of thousands of clones. J gave up 0 bases and V 5 bases, and 6 bases lay outside the gene matches. This CDR3 is 15 amino acids long. Germline assignment: CDR1 SGHAT and CDR2 FQNNGV.

What was sequenced was blood buffy coat. The chain employs TRBV11-2 and TRBJ1-1; 7 positions match TRBD1. The receptor was derived from a woman aged 18-70 years with a cervical HPV16 infection that either progressed to CIN3+ or cleared (not recorded which). This CDR3 is CASSLSGTVNTEAFF. The CDR3 bases that were read are TGTGCCAGCAGCCTCTCCGGGACAGTGAACACTGAA. The complete variable domain, with remaining parts taken from reference TRBV11-2 and TRBJ1-1, reads EAGVAQSPRYKIIEKRQSVAFWCNPISGHATLYWYQQILGQGPKLLIQFQNNGVVDDSQLPKDRFSAERLKGVDSTLKIQPAKLEDSAVYLCASSLSGTVNTEAFFGQGTRLTVV.